This TCR beta chain was found in a study of T-cell memory formation after mild COVID-19. Each CDR3 protein is one row after TCRdb ran MiXCR on the 5' RACE reads. This sample carries 430,000 or so distinct CDR3 sequences, roughly 23% of them seen once, and the ten largest clones take roughly an eighth. The CDR3 loop spans 11 amino acids. Germline V lookup: CDR1 SNHLY, CDR2 FYNNEI. Trimming cost V 2 bases and J 7 bases, with 5 bases left between them. This TCR came from an adult woman who had mild COVID-19 (a few samples of this study predate the infection). Cell type and time point are not known. This rearrangement joins TRBV2 to TRBJ1-1; D gene unclear. The sequencing input was PBMCs or a T cell subset sorted from them (not recorded which). The CDR3 DNA follows: TGTGCCAGCAGTGAAATCGGTGAAGCTTTCTTT. It translates to CASSEIGEAFF.